The rows below give T cell receptor beta chains drawn from one sample of a study of CXCR3-negative and CXCR3-positive naive CD8 T cells. TCRdb reanalyzed the 5' RACE reads, giving one entry per CDR3 protein sequence and no DNA. The sample data list roughly 140,000 distinct CDR3 sequences. Sequencing used naive CXCR3+ CD8+ T cells from blood. The origin of the receptors is a human donor in good health. Some clones in this sample may be carry-over from other donors' samples. The CDR3 runs from the conserved cysteine through the conserved F or W.

J,V,CDR3
TRBJ1-1,TRBV6-5,CASSYGQGAATEAFF
TRBJ2-7,TRBV16,CASSPRAAAYEQYF
TRBJ2-1,TRBV12-3/TRBV12-4,CASSPTSVNEQFF
TRBJ1-1,TRBV27,CASSLTGWGTEAFF
TRBJ2-7,TRBV6-5,CASSYSDIRGEQYF
TRBJ1-1,TRBV29-1,CSVPWTGSTEAFF
TRBJ1-2,TRBV27,CASSFEGRNYGYTF
TRBJ2-1,TRBV7-9,CASSFGDGEQFF
TRBJ2-5,TRBV12-3/TRBV12-4,CASSLSGHQETQYF
TRBJ2-1,TRBV4-2,CASSQETLDWTGEGEQFF
TRBJ2-1,TRBV5-1,CASSLAWYRGKYNEQFF
TRBJ2-7,TRBV30,CAWSVGSATYEQYF
TRBJ2-7,TRBV2,CASRDRGRHEQYF
TRBJ2-7,TRBV15,CATGGGRAYEQYF
TRBJ2-1,TRBV15,CATSRAADEQFF
TRBJ2-7,TRBV27,CASSSQGWNYEQYF
TRBJ2-7,TRBV27,CASSFGDSPDEQYF
TRBJ2-7,TRBV5-6,CASSYDRSLVEQYF
TRBJ2-3,TRBV7-9,CACRVPSTDTQYF
TRBJ2-7,TRBV7-6,CASSSGQGVIYEQYF
TRBJ2-1,TRBV19,CASSSGGPGNEQFF
TRBJ2-7,TRBV7-8,CASSLALAGGPGEQYF
TRBJ1-2,TRBV5-1,CASSLVGTAYGYTF
TRBJ2-1,TRBV7-9,CASSLIPDRGNEQFF
TRBJ1-2,TRBV13,CASSLNRDAPYYDGYTF
TRBJ2-1,TRBV10-3,CAIGGPLYNEQFF
TRBJ2-7,TRBV29-1,CSVQDTLYEQYF
TRBJ2-2,TRBV5-1,CASSSQAGTANTGELFF
TRBJ2-3,TRBV6-2/TRBV6-3,CASSQRLGAGDTQYF